This T cell receptor beta chain was retrieved from a study of glioma-infiltrating T cells. General study results and limits: Non-neoplastic patients had below-expected tissue-blood divergence, while all gliomas exceeded expectation.

Notes on this clonotype: Its target is not known. An end of the junction does not agree with germline; a read error may underlie this.

Germline CDR1 and CDR2: MGHRA and YSYEKL. The CDR3 is 16 residues long. Using RNA template, CDR3s of TCR alpha and beta were amplified with iRepertoire arm-PCR. TCRdb reprocessed the multiplex PCR reads with MiXCR, giving one entry per CDR3 protein. The sample has under 200,000 distinct CDR3 sequences, roughly 45% seen once. This chain connects TRBV4-1 to TRBJ2-1; D perhaps matches TRBD2 (6 bases). Sequenced input: glioma tissue, nonneoplastic brain tissue, or PBMCs (not recorded which). The source is a human donor with low-grade glioma or glioblastoma, undergoing nonglioma brain surgery, or in good health (not recorded which). In DNA, the CDR3 is TGCGCCAGCAGCCAAGGCGGCGGGGCGTCCTACAATGAGCGGTTCTTC. Protein: CASSQGGGASYNERFF.